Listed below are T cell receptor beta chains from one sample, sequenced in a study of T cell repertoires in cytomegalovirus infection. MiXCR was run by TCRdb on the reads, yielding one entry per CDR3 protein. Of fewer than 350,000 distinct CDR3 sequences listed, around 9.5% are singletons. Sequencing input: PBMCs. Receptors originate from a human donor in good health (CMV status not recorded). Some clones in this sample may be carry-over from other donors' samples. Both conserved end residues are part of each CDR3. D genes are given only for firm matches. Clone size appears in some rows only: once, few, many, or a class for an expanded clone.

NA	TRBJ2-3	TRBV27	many	TGTGCCAGCACCACTCCCGGGACTAGCACAGATACGCAGTATTTT	CASTTPGTSTDTQYF
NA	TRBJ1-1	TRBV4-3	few	TGCGCCAGCAGCCAAGCGGGGATCGGTACTGAAGCTTTCTTT	CASSQAGIGTEAFF
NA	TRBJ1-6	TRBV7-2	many	TGTGCCAGCAAGGGAGCTAGCTCCTATAATTCACCCCTCCACTTT	CASKGASSYNSPLHF
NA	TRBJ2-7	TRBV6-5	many	TGTGCCAGCAGTTACGGGTCACAGCAGTACTTC	CASSYGSQQYF
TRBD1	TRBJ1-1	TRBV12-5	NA	TGTGCTAGTGGTTTGGTGACAGGGTCGAACACTGAAGCTTTCTTT	CASGLVTGSNTEAFF
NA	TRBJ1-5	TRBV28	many	TGTGCCAGCAGCCCGATTGGGGGCGGCTTGAGCAATCAGCCCCAGCATTTT	CASSPIGGGLSNQPQHF
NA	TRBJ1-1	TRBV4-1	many	TGCGCCAGCAGCCAAGAGCGCGGGAAAGAAGCTTTCTTT	CASSQERGKEAFF
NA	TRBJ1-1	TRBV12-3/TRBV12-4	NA	TGTGCCAGCAGTTTAAAGGGGATACCAATGAACACTGAAGCTTTCTTT	CASSLKGIPMNTEAFF
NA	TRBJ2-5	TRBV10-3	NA	TGTGCCATCAGTGATCCGAGACAGCGGCAAGAGACCCAGTACTTC	CAISDPRQRQETQYF
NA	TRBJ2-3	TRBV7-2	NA	TGTGCCAGCAGCTTAGCGCTTCCAGATACGCAGTATTTT	CASSLALPDTQYF
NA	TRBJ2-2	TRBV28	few	TGTGCCAGCAGTCAACCACAGGGTGTTGGGGAGCTGTTTTTT	CASSQPQGVGELFF
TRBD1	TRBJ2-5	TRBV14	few	TGTGCCAGCAGTCAACTGGAGACAGGGGGCTTAAAGACCCAGTACTTC	CASSQLETGGLKTQYF
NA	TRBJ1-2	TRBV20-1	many	TGCAGTGCTAGAGATCGGGCAGGGTTGGGCTATGGCTACACCTTC	CSARDRAGLGYGYTF
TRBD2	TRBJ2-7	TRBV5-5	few	TGTGCCAGCAGAAATAACCTAGCGGGGGGCTCCTACGAGCAGTACTTC	CASRNNLAGGSYEQYF
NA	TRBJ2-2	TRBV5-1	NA	TGCGCCAGCAGCTTGTTAGCAGGGGCGCCGACCGGGGAGCTGTTTTTT	CASSLLAGAPTGELFF
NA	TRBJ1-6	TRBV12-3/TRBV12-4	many	TGTGCCAGCAGTTTATCGTTGGGCGGTTTCGCTTATTCACCCCTCCACTTT	CASSLSLGGFAYSPLHF
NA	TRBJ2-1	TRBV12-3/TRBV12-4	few	TGTGCCAGCACCGCTCCCAGGTTGATGTATGAGCAGTTCTTC	CASTAPRLMYEQFF
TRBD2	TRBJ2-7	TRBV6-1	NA	TGTGCCAGCAGGGTGTTGGGTGGACTAGCGGGACCTACGAGACCTCCGGAGCAGTACTTC	CASRVLGGLAGPTRPPEQYF
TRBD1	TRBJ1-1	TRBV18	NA	TGTGCCAGCTCACCAAGAGGACAGGTGAACACTGAAGCTTTCTTT	CASSPRGQVNTEAFF
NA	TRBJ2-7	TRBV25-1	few	TGTGCCAGCAGTGAAGAGGTCGTAGCCTACGAGCAGTACTTC	CASSEEVVAYEQYF
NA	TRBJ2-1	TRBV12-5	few	TGTGCTAGTGGTTCCCCCGGGTACAATGAGCAGTTCTTC	CASGSPGYNEQFF
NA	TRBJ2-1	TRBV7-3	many	TGTGCCAGCAGCCATGGACTTAGAGGCAATGAGCAGTTCTTC	CASSHGLRGNEQFF
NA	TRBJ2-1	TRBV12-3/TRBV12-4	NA	TGTGCCAGCAGTTTAAGGAGGACTGAGCAGTTCTTC	CASSLRRTEQFF
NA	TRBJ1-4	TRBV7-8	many	TGTGCCAGCAGCGATAGGAGGCAGGATAATGAAAAACTGTTTTTT	CASSDRRQDNEKLFF
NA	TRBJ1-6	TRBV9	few	TGTGCCAGCAGCGTAGCTCTCCTTGGGGACTGGGATAATTCACCCCTCCACTTT	CASSVALLGDWDNSPLHF
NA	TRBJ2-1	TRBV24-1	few	TGTGCCACCCAGAGGACCGATTACAATGAGCAGTTCTTC	CATQRTDYNEQFF
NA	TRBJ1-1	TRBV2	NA	TGTGCCAGCAGCTTACTCAGGGCAGAAGCTTTCTTT	CASSLLRAEAFF
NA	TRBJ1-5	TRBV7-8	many	TGTGCCAGCAGCTTGGGGGGGCATAAGCCCCAGCATTTT	CASSLGGHKPQHF
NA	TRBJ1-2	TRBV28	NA	TGTGCCAGCAGTTTTCGACAAGCCTATGGCTACACCTTC	CASSFRQAYGYTF
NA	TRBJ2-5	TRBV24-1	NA	TGTGCCACCCGTACGGGTGGGGAGACCCAGTACTTC	CATRTGGETQYF
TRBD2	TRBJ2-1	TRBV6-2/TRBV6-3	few	TGTGCCAGCAGTTACTGGCTAGCGGGCAATGAGCAGTTCTTC	CASSYWLAGNEQFF
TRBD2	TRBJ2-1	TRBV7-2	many	TGTGCCAGCAGCGCACCCGGGACTAGCGCATACAATGAGCAGTTCTTC	CASSAPGTSAYNEQFF
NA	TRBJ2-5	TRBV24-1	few	TGTGCCACCAGTGATCGGGACCACCAGTACTTC	CATSDRDHQYF
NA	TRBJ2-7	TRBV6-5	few	TGTGCCAGCAGTCGGGGCTTCGGGCAGTACTTC	CASSRGFGQYF
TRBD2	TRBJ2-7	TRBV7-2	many	TGTGCCAGCAGCGCCCGGACTAGCGGGAGGGATGAGCAGTACTTC	CASSARTSGRDEQYF
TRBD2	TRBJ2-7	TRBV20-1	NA	TGCAGTGCACGGGGGGGGCTCTCCTACGAGCAGTACTTC	CSARGGLSYEQYF
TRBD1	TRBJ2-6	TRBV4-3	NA	TGCGCCAGCAGCCGAGGGACAGTCTCTGGGGCCAACGTCCTGACTTTC	CASSRGTVSGANVLTF
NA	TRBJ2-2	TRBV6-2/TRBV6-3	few	TGTGCCAGCGGAAAACGACTCTCGAACACCGGGGAGCTGTTTTTT	CASGKRLSNTGELFF
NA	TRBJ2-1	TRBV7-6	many	TGTGCCAGCAGCTTAGAACGCGGGTACGGCACTGAGCAGTTCTTC	CASSLERGYGTEQFF
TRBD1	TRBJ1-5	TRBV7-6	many	TGTGCCAGCAGCTCCGGGACAGGACCCAATCAGCCCCAGCATTTT	CASSSGTGPNQPQHF
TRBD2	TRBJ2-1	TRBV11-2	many	TGTGCCAGCAGCCGGACTAGCGGACCAAGGGGGAATGAGCAGTTCTTC	CASSRTSGPRGNEQFF
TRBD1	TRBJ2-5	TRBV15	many	TGTGCCACCAGCAGAGACAGGGGGCCTGTAGAGACCCAGTACTTC	CATSRDRGPVETQYF
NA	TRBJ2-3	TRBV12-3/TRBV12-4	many	TGTGCCAGCAGCCCAAGATCGGATAAGGGTTCAGATACGCAGTATTTT	CASSPRSDKGSDTQYF
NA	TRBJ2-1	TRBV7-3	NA	TGTGCCAGCAGCTTAGCCTGGGGGGGCGAGCAGTTCTTC	CASSLAWGGEQFF
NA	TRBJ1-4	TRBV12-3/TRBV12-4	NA	TGTGCCAGCAAAGTAGGACAGTCGTCTAATGAAAAACTGTTTTTT	CASKVGQSSNEKLFF
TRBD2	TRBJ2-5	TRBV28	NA	TGTGCCAGCAGTCCGGTAGCGGGAGAACGGGAGACCCAGTACTTC	CASSPVAGERETQYF
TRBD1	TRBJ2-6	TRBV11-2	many	TGTGCCAGCAGCTCTTTTGGGACAGGGGATAACTCTGGGGCCAACGTCCTGACTTTC	CASSSFGTGDNSGANVLTF